This T cell receptor beta chain is from a study of control samples from healthy donors and cancer patients. Using immunoSEQ multiplex PCR, the repertoire was profiled, and TCRdb retains in-frame clones only, with some absent. The sample has roughly 120,000 clones, approximately 88% seen once; the top ten hold roughly 3.4%. The sequenced sample consisted of blood. The receptor was derived from a man aged 35 to 55 in good health.

CDR3 bases: TGTGCCAGCAGCTTAGCCAACAGGGGTAAGTTGAACACTGAAGCTTTCTTT. Its translation is CASSLANRGKLNTEAFF. The chain uses TRBV7-9 and TRBJ1-1; TRBD1 aligns across 7 bases. The CDR3 extends over 17 amino acids. V gave up 0 bases and J gave up 0 bases; unmatched junction bases: 7. CDR1 and CDR2 from the germline V gene are SEHNR and FQNEAQ (reference sequence).